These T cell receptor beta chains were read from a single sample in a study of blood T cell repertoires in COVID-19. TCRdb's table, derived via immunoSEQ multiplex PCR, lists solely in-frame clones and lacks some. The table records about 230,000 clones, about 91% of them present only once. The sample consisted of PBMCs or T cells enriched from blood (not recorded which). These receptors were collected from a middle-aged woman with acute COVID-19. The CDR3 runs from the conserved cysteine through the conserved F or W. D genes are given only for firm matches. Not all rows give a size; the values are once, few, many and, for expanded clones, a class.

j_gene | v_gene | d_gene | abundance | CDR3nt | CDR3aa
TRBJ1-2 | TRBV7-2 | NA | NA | TGTGCCAGCAGCTTATGGGCAGGTGCTAACTATGGCTACACCTTC | CASSLWAGANYGYTF
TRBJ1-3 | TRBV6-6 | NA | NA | TGTGCCAGCAGTCCCCCGAGGGGGGGGGATTTTGACTCTGGAAACACCATATATTTT | CASSPPRGGDFDSGNTIYF
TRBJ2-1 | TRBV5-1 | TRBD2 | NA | TGCGCCAGCAGCGTCGGGGGGGCCGCCTACAATGAGCAGTTCTTC | CASSVGGAAYNEQFF
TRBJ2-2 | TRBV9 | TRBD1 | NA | TGTGCCAGCAGCCAATCTACAGGGGCGAACACCGGGGAGCTGTTTTTT | CASSQSTGANTGELFF
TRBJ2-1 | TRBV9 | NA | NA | TGTGCCAGCCAGTCGGGGGTTGACCACAATGAGCAGTTCTTC | CASQSGVDHNEQFF
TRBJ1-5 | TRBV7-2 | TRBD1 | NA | TGTGCCAGCAGCTTAGAGGGACAGGCGCTCAATCAGCCCCAGCATTTT | CASSLEGQALNQPQHF
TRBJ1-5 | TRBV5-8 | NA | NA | TGTGCCAGCAGCTTCCTCAGGGGTCGTAGCAATCAGCCCCAGCATTTT | CASSFLRGRSNQPQHF
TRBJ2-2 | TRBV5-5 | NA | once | TGTGCCAGCAGCTTGTCCACGGTGGACACCGGGGAGCTGTTTTTT | CASSLSTVDTGELFF
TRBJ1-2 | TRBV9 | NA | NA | TGTGCCAGCAGCGTGACGACGGAGTCTAACTATGGCTACACCTTC | CASSVTTESNYGYTF
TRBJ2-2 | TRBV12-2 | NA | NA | TGTGCAAGTCGCTTAGATTACTCTCGATTCTACACCGGGGAGCTGTTTTTT | CASRLDYSRFYTGELFF
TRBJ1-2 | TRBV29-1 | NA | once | TGCAGCGTTGATGGAGCAGGGTATGGCTACACCTTC | CSVDGAGYGYTF
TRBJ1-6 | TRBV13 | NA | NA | TGTGCCAGCATCGAGAGGGTGCGCTCCTATAATTCACCCCTCCACTTT | CASIERVRSYNSPLHF
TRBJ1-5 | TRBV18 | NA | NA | TGTGCCAGCTCACTAACAGGGATCGGTTCGAGCAATCAGCCCCAGCATTTT | CASSLTGIGSSNQPQHF
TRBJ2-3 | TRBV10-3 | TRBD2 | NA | TGTGCCATCCGAAAAGTGGAGCGGGGGCGCACAGATACGCAGTATTTT | CAIRKVERGRTDTQYF
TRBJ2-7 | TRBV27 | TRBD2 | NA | TGTGCCAGCAGTTTGACTAGCGCCTACGAGCAGTACTTC | CASSLTSAYEQYF
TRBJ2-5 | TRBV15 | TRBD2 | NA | TGTGCCACCAGCAGTTACAGGGCTAGCGGGAGGGAGACCCAGTACTTC | CATSSYRASGRETQYF
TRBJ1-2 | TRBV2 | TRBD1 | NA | TGTGCCAGCAGTGAACAGGGGGCCGGCTATGGCTACACCTTC | CASSEQGAGYGYTF
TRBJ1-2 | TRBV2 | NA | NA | TGTGCCAGCACCGGACTACGACGGCCTTATGGCTACACCTTC | CASTGLRRPYGYTF
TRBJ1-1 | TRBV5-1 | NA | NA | TGCGCCAGCAGAGAGGGAACTGAAGCTTTCTTT | CASREGTEAFF
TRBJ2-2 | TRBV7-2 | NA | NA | TGTGCCAGCAGCTCGCGGGTGGGGGGATCCGGGGAGCTGTTTTTT | CASSSRVGGSGELFF
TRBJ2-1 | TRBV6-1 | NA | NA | TGTGCCAGCAGTGAGCGGTACAATGAGCAGTTCTTC | CASSERYNEQFF
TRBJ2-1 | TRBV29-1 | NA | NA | TGCAGCGTTGGACAATTAGACGTATCGGAGCAGTTCTTC | CSVGQLDVSEQFF
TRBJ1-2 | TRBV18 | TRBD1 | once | TGTGCCAGCTCACTAACGGGACAGAGCAACTATGGCTACACCTTC | CASSLTGQSNYGYTF
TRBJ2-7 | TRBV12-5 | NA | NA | TGTGCTAGTGGTTTTAGCCCCTCTCCGCAGTACTTC | CASGFSPSPQYF
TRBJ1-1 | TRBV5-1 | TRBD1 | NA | TGCGCCAGCAGAGCGGGACAGGGGGCGATGTTCACTGAAGCTTTCTTT | CASRAGQGAMFTEAFF
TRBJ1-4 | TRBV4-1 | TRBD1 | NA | TGCGCCAGCAGCCAAATCAGGGGGCTACGTTCAACTAATGAAAAACTGTTTTTT | CASSQIRGLRSTNEKLFF
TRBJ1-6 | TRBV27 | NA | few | TGTGCCAGCAGTCTCACGGGGGGGGGAATAAGCAATTCACCCCTCCACTTT | CASSLTGGGISNSPLHF
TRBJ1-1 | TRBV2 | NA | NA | TGTGCCAGCAGCGACAGAGGGAACACTGAAGCTTTCTTT | CASSDRGNTEAFF
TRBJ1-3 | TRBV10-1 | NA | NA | TGCGCCAGCAGTGAGTCGGGGGCTGAAGGAAACACCATATATTTT | CASSESGAEGNTIYF
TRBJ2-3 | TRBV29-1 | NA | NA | TGCAGCGTTGAAGTCCAGGTAGCGGTCACAGATACGCAGTATTTT | CSVEVQVAVTDTQYF
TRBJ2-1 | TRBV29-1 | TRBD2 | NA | TGCAGCGTGGGACTAAATCCCTCCTACAATGAGCAGTTCTTC | CSVGLNPSYNEQFF
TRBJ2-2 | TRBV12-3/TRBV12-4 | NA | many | TGTGCCAGCAACTCCCAAGCCGGGGAGCTGTTTTTT | CASNSQAGELFF
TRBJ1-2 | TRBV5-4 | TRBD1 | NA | TGTGCCAGCAGCTTTCCGGGACAGGGGCATGGCTACACCTTC | CASSFPGQGHGYTF
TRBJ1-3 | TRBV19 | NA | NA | TGTGCCAGTAGTATTTTGACTTCCCGGTACTCTGGAAACACCATATATTTT | CASSILTSRYSGNTIYF
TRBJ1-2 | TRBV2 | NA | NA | TGTGCCAGCAGTGAAACAGGGAATCCTTCTGGCTACACCTTC | CASSETGNPSGYTF
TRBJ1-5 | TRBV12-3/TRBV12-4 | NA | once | TGTGCCAGCAGCCAGTATAGCAATCAGCCCCAGCATTTT | CASSQYSNQPQHF
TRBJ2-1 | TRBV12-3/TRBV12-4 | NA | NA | TGTGCCAGCAGTTCCGGAACAGGGAATGAGCAGTTCTTC | CASSSGTGNEQFF
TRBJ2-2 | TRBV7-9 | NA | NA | TGTGCCAGCAGCTTGAGGGCAGGCACCGGGGAGCTGTTTTTT | CASSLRAGTGELFF
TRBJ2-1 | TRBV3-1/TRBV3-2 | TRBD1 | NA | TGTGCCAGCAGCCACAGGACAGGGATCTCCTACAATGAGCAGTTCTTC | CASSHRTGISYNEQFF
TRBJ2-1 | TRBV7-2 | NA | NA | TGTGCCAGCAGCTTAGATGGGAGGCCCTACAATGAGCAGTTCTTC | CASSLDGRPYNEQFF
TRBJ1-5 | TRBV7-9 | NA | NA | TGTGCCAGCAGCTTAGGGGCGGGGGAAAGCAATCAGCCCCAGCATTTT | CASSLGAGESNQPQHF
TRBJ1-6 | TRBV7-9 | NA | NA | TGTGCCAGCAGCTTTGACAGGTTAGGGAATTCACCCCTCCACTTT | CASSFDRLGNSPLHF
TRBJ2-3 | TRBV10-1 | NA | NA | TGCGCCAGCAGTGAGGCAGGAGATACGCAGTATTTT | CASSEAGDTQYF
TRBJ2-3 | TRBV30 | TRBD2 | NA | TGTGCCTGGAGTGTCCTCCGGACTAGCGGGATAGCAGATACGCAGTATTTT | CAWSVLRTSGIADTQYF
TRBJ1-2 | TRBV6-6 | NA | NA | TGTGCCAGCAGCCGGGGGTCGGAGTATGGCTACACCTTC | CASSRGSEYGYTF
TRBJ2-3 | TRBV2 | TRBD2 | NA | TGTGCCAGCAGGGAAACTAGCGGGAGTCGCCCGGGTACGCAGTATTTT | CASRETSGSRPGTQYF
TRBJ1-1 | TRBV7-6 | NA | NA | TGTGCCAGCAGCTTAGGGCAAAGGAACACTGAAGCTTTCTTT | CASSLGQRNTEAFF
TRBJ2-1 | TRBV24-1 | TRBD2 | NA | TGTGCCACCAGTGATGCCGGGACTAGCGGGAGAATAGTTGAGCAGTTCTTC | CATSDAGTSGRIVEQFF
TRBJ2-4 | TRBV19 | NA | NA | TGTGCCAGTAGTTGGTCAACAGGCACAGCCAAAAACATTCAGTACTTC | CASSWSTGTAKNIQYF
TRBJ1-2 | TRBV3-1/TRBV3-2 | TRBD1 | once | TGTGCCAGCAGCCTGGTGACAGGGCACTATGGCTACACCTTC | CASSLVTGHYGYTF
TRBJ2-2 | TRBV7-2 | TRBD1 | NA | TGTGCCAGCAGCTCCCGGAGAGACAGGGGGAGAGCGAACACCGGGGAGCTGTTTTTT | CASSSRRDRGRANTGELFF
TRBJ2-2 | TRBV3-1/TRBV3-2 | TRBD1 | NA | TGTGCCAGCAGCGACCTGGCCGGGACAGGGGACACCGGGGAGCTGTTTTTT | CASSDLAGTGDTGELFF
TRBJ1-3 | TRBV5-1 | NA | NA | TGCGCCAGCAGCTCCGGGAGCTCTGGAAACACCATATATTTT | CASSSGSSGNTIYF